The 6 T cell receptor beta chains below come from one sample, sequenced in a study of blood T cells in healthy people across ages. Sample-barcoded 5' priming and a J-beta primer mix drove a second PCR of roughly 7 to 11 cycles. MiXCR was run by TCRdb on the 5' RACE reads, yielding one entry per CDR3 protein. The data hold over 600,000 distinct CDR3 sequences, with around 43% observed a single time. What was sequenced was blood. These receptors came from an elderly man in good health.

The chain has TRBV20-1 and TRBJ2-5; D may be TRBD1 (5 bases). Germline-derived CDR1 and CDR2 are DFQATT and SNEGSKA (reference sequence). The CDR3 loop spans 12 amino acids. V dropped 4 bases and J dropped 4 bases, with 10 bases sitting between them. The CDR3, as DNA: TGCAGTGCTACCCCAGGGCGAGAGACCCAGTACTTC. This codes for CSATPGRETQYF.

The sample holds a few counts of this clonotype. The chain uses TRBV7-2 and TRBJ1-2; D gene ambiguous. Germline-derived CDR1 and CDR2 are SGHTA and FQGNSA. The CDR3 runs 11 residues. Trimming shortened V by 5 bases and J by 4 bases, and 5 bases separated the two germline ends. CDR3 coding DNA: TGTGCCAGCAGCAGGAGCTATGGCTACACCTTC. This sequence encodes CASSRSYGYTF.

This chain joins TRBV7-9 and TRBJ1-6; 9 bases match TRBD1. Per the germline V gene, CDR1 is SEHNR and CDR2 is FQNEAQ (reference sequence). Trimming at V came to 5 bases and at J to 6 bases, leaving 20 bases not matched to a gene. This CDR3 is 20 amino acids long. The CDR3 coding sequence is TGTGCCAGCAGCCGAACAGGCGCACCGGGACAGGGCTTTCTTAATTCACCCCTCCACTTT. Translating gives CASSRTGAPGQGFLNSPLHF.

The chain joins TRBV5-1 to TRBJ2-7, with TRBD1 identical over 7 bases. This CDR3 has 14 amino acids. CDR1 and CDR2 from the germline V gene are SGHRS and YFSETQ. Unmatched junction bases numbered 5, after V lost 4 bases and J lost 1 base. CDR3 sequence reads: CASSPATGSYEQYF. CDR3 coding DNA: TGCGCCAGCAGCCCGGCGACAGGGTCCTACGAGCAGTACTTC.

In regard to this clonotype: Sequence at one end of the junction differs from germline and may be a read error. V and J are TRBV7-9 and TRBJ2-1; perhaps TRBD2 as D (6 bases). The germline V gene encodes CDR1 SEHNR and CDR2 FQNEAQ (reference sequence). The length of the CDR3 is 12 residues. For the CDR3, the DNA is TGTACCAGCAGCTTAGCGGAGGTTGGCTTGTTCTTC. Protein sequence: CTSSLAEVGLFF.

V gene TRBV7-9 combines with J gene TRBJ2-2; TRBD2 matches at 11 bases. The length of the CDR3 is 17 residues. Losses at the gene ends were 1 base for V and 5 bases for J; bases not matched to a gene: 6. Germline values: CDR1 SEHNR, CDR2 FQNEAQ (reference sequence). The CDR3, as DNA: TGTGCCAGCAGCTTAGAGCGAACTAGCGGGGGTACCGGGGAGCTGTTTTTT. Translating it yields CASSLERTSGGTGELFF.